Only a few counts were recorded for the clone carrying this TCR beta chain. Its target is unknown. This entry is derived from a study of T cell repertoires in cytomegalovirus infection. Across the study: CMV epitopes used comprised recently identified HLA-C-restricted ones and well-studied HLA-B-restricted ones. In public TCR beta signatures, there were indications of both CMV infection and matching HLA type.

Findings and caveats of the study: People with CMV and the relevant HLA were identified by cumulative public TCR beta family frequency. The study found HLA-C-restricted CMV-specific TCR beta clonotypes dominating the ex vivo response.

V lost 5 bases to trimming and J lost 1 base; unmatched junction nucleotides: 8. CDR1 and CDR2 (germline): SGHAT, FQNNGV. The CDR3 has 16 residues. TCRdb independently ran MiXCR on the reads; one entry per CDR3 protein. The data show about 480,000 distinct CDR3 sequences, with 33% seen just once and about a sixth held by the top ten. Sequenced material: cultured PBMCs, taken from culture after CMV antigen stimulation. This receptor was taken from a human donor in good health (CMV status not recorded). Some clones in this sample may be carry-over from other donors' samples. V is TRBV11-2 and J is TRBJ2-5, with 9 bases identical to TRBD2. CDR3 region: CASSPSGRRRQETQYF. The CDR3 nucleotides read TGTGCCAGCAGCCCAAGCGGGAGGCGACGCCAAGAGACCCAGTACTTC.